The present T cell receptor (beta chain) was sequenced within a study of response to subunit inactivated influenza vaccine. Points from the study as a whole: Authors suggested each seasonal influenza vaccination recruits few new T cells.

TCRdb ran MiXCR on the RT-PCR reads and lists one entry per CDR3 protein. The table includes some 850,000 distinct CDR3 sequences, about a fifth detected once. This CDR3 is built from 16 residues. Between the trimmed V and J ends, which lost 4 bases and 0 bases, there was a span of 14 bases. CDR1 and CDR2 from the germline V gene are MNHNS and SASEGT. Comments on this clonotype: Its antigen is not identified.

This TCR came from a man aged 50-59 years who received an inactivated influenza vaccine. Sample: PBMCs from blood, taken around 5 days after vaccination. The V and J genes are TRBV6-1 and TRBJ2-3; possibly TRBD1 or TRBD2 for D (5 bases each). CDR3 sequence reads: CASSVVGGASTDTQYF. CDR3 sequence (DNA): TGTGCCAGCAGTGTTGTTGGGGGAGCTAGCACAGATACGCAGTATTTT.